This T cell receptor (beta chain) was sequenced for a study of T cells in Graves' hyperthyroidism and ophthalmopathy. The CDR3 is 12 amino acids. Looked up from germline, CDR1 is SGHRS and CDR2 is YFSETQ. V was pared by 2 bases and J by 5 bases, with 8 bases between. This clonotype was detected ten times or more. Researchers amplified the TCR beta CDR3 regions from RNA transcripts. When the TCR CDR3 underwent first-round RT-PCR, the HTBI primer set was used. TCRdb analysed the multiplex PCR reads with MiXCR anew, one entry per CDR3 protein. Seen here are some 600,000 distinct CDR3 sequences, approximately 13% observed once, and the top ten hold approximately 5.7%. Preceding any ophthalmopathy symptoms, the blood sample dates from first hyperthyroidism diagnosis.

The clonotype originates from a young woman with Graves' hyperthyroidism that later progressed to Graves' ophthalmopathy. Material: blood. The V and J genes are TRBV5-1 and TRBJ2-7, with D perhaps TRBD2 (6 bases). The CDR3 nucleotides are TGCGCCAGCAGCTTCGCGGGGAACGAGCAGTACTTC. This gives the protein CASSFAGNEQYF.